This T cell receptor beta chain is drawn from a study of cytomegalovirus exposure and HLA in healthy donors. Study conclusions and caveats: With further analysis later on, most CMV-associated TCR beta chains appeared HLA-restricted. The study had only CMV serostatus as immune exposure information.

Note on this clone: The antigen is unknown.

The V and J ends lost 3 bases and 0 bases respectively, with 5 bases between them. CDR1 is SGHNT and CDR2 is YENEEA in the germline V gene. The CDR3 extends over 13 amino acids. Primers for the PCR totalled 60 Vbeta and 13 Jbeta. Original analysis: There were 70 million to 95 million unique TCR beta chains by a later count, and 10 million to 12 million of them were shared. The repertoire was sequenced with immunoSEQ multiplex PCR; TCRdb's copy has only in-frame clones and lacks some. V and J calls and clone size are copied from that table; D and trimming were computed from the DNA. This sample has about 110,000 clones; about 80% occur once, and the top ten carry over 7%.

V gene TRBV11-3 combines with J gene TRBJ1-1, with D hard to call. This sequence was found in a woman between 50 and 59 years old in good health and CMV-seropositive. Material: PBMCs. The CDR3: CASSFSLNTEAFF. CDR3 DNA sequence: TGTGCCAGCAGCTTCTCCCTGAACACTGAAGCTTTCTTT.